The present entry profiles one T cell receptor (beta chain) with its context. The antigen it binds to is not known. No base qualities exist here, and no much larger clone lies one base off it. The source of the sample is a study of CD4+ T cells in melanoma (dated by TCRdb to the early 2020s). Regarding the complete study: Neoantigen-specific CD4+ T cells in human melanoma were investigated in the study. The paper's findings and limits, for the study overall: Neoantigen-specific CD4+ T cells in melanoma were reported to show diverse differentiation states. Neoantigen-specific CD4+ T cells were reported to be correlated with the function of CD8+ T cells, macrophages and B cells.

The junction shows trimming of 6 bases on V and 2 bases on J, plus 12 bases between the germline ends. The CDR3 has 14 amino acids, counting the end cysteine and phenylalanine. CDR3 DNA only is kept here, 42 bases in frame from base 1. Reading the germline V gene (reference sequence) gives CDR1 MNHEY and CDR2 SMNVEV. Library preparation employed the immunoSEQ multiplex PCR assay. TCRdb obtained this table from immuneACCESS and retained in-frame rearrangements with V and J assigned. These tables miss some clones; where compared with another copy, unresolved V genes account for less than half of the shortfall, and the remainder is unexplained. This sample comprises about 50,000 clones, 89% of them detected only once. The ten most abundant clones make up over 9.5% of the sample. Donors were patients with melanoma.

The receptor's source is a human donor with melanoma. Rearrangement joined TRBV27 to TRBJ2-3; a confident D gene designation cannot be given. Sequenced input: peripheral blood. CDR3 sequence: CASRGRITTDTQYF. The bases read TGTGCCAGCAGAGGAAGGATTACCACAGATACGCAGTATTTT.